The present entry profiles one TCR beta chain with its context. In the original workflow: For nucleated cells, counts were estimated from reference gene primer amplification. Repertoires were generated with immunoSEQ multiplex PCR, while TCRdb's copy carries only in-frame clones and drops some. From that table come the V and J calls and clone size; the DNA was used to work out D and trimming. Of about 80,000 clones listed, roughly 85% are singletons. The source of the sample is a study of blood T cell repertoires in COVID-19. Study-level information: The United States, Italy and Spain provided the acute and convalescent COVID-19 samples. T cells, B-cell-depleted T cells, or PBMCs provided the cDNA or gDNA that served as material.

The germline V gene has CDR1 SGHAT and CDR2 FQNNGV. Trimming removed 3 bases from V and 10 bases from J, with 10 bases in between. CDR3 length equals 11 residues. This chain uses TRBV11-2 with TRBJ2-7; the D gene is possibly TRBD1 (6 bases). Sequences were obtained from peripheral blood. This TCR was recovered from a woman aged 70 to 79 with acute or convalescent COVID-19. The CDR3 is CASSFRGNQYF. As DNA, the CDR3 is TGTGCCAGCAGCTTTAGGGGGAACCAGTACTTC. Supplemented by reference TRBV11-2 and TRBJ2-7, the full variable domain reads EAGVAQSPRYKIIEKRQSVAFWCNPISGHATLYWYQQILGQGPKLLIQFQNNGVVDDSQLPKDRFSAERLKGVDSTLKIQPAKLEDSAVYLCASSFRGNQYFGPGTRLTVT.